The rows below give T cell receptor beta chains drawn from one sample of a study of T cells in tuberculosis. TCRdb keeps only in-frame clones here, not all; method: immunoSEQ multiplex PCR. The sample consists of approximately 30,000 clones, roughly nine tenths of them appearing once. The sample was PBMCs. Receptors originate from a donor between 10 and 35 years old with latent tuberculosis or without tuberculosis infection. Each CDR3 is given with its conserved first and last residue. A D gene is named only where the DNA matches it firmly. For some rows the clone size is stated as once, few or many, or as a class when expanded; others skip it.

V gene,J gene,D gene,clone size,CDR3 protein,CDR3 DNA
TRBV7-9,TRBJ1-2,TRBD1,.,CASSVTGGEGYTF,TGTGCCAGCAGCGTGACAGGGGGCGAGGGCTACACCTTC
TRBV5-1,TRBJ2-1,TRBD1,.,CASSLLGTGYNNEQFF,TGCGCCAGCAGCTTGCTGGGGACAGGGTACAACAATGAGCAGTTCTTC
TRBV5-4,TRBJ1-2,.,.,CASSLGQGRAYGYTF,TGTGCCAGCAGCTTGGGCCAGGGGCGGGCCTATGGCTACACCTTC
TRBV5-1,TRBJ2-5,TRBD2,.,CASSPQGGEGETQYF,TGCGCCAGCAGCCCCCAGGGAGGGGAGGGGGAGACCCAGTACTTC
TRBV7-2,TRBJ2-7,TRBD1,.,CASSFAPGQGAHEQYF,TGTGCCAGCAGCTTCGCTCCGGGACAGGGGGCCCACGAGCAGTACTTC
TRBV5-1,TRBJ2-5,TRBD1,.,CASSFQGEGETQYF,TGCGCCAGCAGCTTTCAGGGGGAAGGCGAGACCCAGTACTTC
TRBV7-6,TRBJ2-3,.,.,CASSLVQATNTDTQYF,TGTGCCAGCAGCTTAGTCCAAGCGACCAACACAGATACGCAGTATTTT
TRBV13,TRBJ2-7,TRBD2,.,CASRGGTSGGYEQYF,TGTGCCAGCAGAGGCGGGACTAGCGGGGGTTACGAGCAGTACTTC
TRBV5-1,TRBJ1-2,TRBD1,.,CASSRQGEFDDYGYTF,TGCGCCAGCAGCAGACAGGGTGAATTTGACGACTATGGCTACACCTTC
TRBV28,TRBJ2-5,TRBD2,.,CAGGRGRETQYF,TGTGCTGGGGGGAGGGGCCGGGAGACCCAGTACTTC
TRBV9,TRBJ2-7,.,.,CASSEPRVAAYYEQYF,TGTGCCAGCAGCGAGCCCCGGGTAGCGGCATACTACGAGCAGTACTTC
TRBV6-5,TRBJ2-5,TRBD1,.,CASSQDRGPGETQYF,TGTGCCAGCAGCCAGGACAGGGGGCCAGGGGAGACCCAGTACTTC
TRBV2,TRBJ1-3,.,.,CASTYGSGSGNTIYF,TGTGCCAGCACCTACGGATCGGGCTCTGGAAACACCATATATTTT
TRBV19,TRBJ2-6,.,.,CASGIRGAGANVLTF,TGTGCCAGCGGGATCCGGGGTGCTGGGGCCAACGTCCTGACTTTC
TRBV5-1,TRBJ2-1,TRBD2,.,CASGEPGGEQFF,TGCGCCAGCGGCGAGCCGGGAGGTGAGCAGTTCTTC
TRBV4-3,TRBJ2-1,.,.,CASSRVDSRDNEQFF,TGCGCCAGCAGCCGAGTCGACAGTAGAGACAATGAGCAGTTCTTC
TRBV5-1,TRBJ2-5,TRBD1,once,CASSEGSGTGGETQYF,TGCGCCAGCAGCGAAGGATCCGGGACAGGGGGAGAGACCCAGTACTTC
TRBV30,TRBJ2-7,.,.,CAWTPLPSYEQYF,TGTGCCTGGACCCCACTACCGTCCTACGAGCAGTACTTC
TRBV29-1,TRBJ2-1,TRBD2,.,CSVEDPREGIDSFYNEQFF,TGCAGCGTTGAAGATCCCCGGGAGGGGATCGACTCCTTCTACAATGAGCAGTTCTTC
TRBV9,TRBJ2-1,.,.,CASSPGSQSYNEQFF,TGTGCCAGCAGCCCGGGGTCACAATCCTACAATGAGCAGTTCTTC
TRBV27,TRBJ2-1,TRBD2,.,CAISRVAGLYNEQFF,TGCGCCATATCACGGGTAGCGGGTTTGTACAATGAGCAGTTCTTC
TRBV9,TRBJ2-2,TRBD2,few,CASSASGTRDTGELFF,TGTGCCAGCAGCGCTAGCGGGACAAGGGACACCGGGGAGCTGTTTTTT
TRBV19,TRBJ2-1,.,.,CASSPGLHNEQFF,TGTGCCAGTAGTCCAGGGCTCCACAATGAGCAGTTCTTC
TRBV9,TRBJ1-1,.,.,CASSVTWGDTEAFF,TGTGCCAGCAGCGTAACGTGGGGGGATACTGAAGCTTTCTTT
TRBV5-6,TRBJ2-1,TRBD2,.,CASSLLLAGYNEQFF,TGTGCCAGCAGCTTGTTACTAGCGGGGTACAATGAGCAGTTCTTC
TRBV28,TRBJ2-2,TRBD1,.,CASSSPGQGTGELFF,TGTGCCAGCAGTTCGCCGGGACAGGGAACCGGGGAGCTGTTTTTT